The source of this T cell receptor beta chain is a study of blood T cell repertoires in COVID-19. Study in general: PBMCs, B-cell-depleted T cells, or T cells provided the cDNA or gDNA that made up the material.

CDR3 size: 18 residues. J gave up 0 bases and V 5 bases, and 6 bases lay outside the gene matches. The germline V gene encodes CDR1 LGHDT and CDR2 YNNKEL (reference sequence). In the study's own analysis: Scientists estimated how many nucleated cells there were by amplifying reference gene primers. The protocol was immunoSEQ multiplex PCR, while the TCRdb copy is restricted to in-frame clones and leaves out a portion. For V, J and clone size, that table is used; D and trimming come from the DNA. The sample has just over 150,000 clones, about 80% seen once. The sequenced material came from peripheral blood. This clonotype was obtained from a man in his fifties or sixties with acute or convalescent COVID-19. The J gene is TRBJ2-4, the V gene TRBV3-1 (or the pseudogene TRBV3-2); TRBD2 aligns across 14 bases. CDR3 nucleotide sequence: TGTGCCAGCAGCTTGGGGACTAGCGGGGGAATAGCCAAAAACATTCAGTACTTC. This codes for CASSLGTSGGIAKNIQYF.